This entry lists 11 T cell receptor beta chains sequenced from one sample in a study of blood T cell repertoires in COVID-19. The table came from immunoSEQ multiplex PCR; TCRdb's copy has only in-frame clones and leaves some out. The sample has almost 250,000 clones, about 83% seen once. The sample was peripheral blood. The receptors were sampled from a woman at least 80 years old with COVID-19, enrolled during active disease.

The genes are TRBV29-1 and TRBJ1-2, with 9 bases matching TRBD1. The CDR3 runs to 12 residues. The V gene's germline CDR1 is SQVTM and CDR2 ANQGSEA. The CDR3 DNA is TGCAGTTCAACCGGGACAGGGTATGGCTACACCTTC. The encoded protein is CSSTGTGYGYTF.

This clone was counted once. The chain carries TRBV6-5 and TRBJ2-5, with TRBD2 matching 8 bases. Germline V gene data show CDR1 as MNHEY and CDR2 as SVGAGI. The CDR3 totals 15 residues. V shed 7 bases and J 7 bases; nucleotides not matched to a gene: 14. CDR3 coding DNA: TGTGCCAGCAAACGAGCGGGGGCTACCTGGGGGACCCAGTACTTC. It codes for CASKRAGATWGTQYF.

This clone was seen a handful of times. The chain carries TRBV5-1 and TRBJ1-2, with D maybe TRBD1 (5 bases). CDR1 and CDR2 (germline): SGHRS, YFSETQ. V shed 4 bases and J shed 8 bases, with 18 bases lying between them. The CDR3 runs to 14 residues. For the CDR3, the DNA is TGCGCCAGCAGCCCTGGGGCAGGGCCTGAAGGCTACACCTTC. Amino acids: CASSPGAGPEGYTF.

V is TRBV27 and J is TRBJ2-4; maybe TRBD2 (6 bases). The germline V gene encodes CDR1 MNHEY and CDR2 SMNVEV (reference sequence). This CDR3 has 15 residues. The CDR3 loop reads CVLGGAPRTKNIQYF. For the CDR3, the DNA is TGTGTCTTAGGAGGGGCCCCAAGGACCAAAAACATTCAGTACTTC.

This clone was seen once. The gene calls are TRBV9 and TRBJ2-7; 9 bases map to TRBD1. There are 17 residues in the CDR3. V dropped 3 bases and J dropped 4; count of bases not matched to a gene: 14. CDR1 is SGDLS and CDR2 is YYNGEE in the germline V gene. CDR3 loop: CASSASETGGGRYEQYF. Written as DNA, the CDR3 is TGTGCCAGCAGCGCCTCGGAAACAGGGGGCGGTCGGTACGAGCAGTACTTC.

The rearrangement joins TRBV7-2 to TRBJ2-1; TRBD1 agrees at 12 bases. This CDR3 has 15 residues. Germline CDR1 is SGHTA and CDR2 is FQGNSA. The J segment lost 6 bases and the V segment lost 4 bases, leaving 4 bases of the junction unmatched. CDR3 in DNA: TGTGCCAGCAGCTGGGGACAGGGGGCTTTCAATGAGCAGTTCTTC. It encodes CASSWGQGAFNEQFF.

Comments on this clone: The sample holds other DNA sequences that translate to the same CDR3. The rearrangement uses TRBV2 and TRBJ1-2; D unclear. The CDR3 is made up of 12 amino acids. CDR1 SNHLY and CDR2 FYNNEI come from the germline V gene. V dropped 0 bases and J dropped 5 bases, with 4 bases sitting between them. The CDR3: CASSEALYGYTF. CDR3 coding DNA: TGTGCCAGCAGTGAAGCCCTTTATGGCTACACCTTC.

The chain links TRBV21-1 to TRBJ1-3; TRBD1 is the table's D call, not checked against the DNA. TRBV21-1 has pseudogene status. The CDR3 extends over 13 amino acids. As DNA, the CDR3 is TGTGCCAGCAGCACGGACAGGGAAAACACCATATATTTT. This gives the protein CASSTDRENTIYF.

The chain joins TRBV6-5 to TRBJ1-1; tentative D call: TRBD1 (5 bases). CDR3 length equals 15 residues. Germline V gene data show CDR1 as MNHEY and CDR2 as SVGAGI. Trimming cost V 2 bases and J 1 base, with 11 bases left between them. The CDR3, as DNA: TGTGCCAGCAGTTACCGCGCCCAGGGGAACACTGAAGCTTTCTTT. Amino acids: CASSYRAQGNTEAFF.

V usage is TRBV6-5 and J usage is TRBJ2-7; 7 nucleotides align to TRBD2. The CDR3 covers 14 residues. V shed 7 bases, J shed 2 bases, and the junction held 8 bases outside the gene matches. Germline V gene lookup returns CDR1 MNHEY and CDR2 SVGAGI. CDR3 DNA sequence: TGTGCCAGCAATCGAGAGCGGGGCACCTACGAGCAGTACTTC. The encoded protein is CASNRERGTYEQYF.

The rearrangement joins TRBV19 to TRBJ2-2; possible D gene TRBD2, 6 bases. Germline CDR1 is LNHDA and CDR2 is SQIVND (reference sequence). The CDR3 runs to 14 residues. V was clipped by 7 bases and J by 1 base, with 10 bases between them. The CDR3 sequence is CASMAGRNTGELFF. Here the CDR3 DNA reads TGTGCCAGTATGGCGGGGAGGAACACCGGGGAGCTGTTTTTT.